The rows below give T cell receptor beta chains drawn from one sample of a study of T-cell reconstitution after alpha-beta-depleted transplantation in children. TCRdb processed the PCR reads anew with MiXCR; each CDR3 protein has one entry. The data hold hundreds of thousands of distinct CDR3 sequences, with 16% observed a single time. This specimen was PBMCs from the stem cell graft donor, taken from the stem cell graft. Receptors originate from a human donor who donated a stem cell graft to a child with acute myeloid leukemia. Both conserved end residues are part of each CDR3. D genes are given only for firm matches. For some rows the clone size is stated as once, few or many, or as a class when expanded; others skip it.

TRBJ2-5 few . TRBV7-8 CASSSPGSKETQYF TGTGCCAGCAGCTCACCGGGATCAAAAGAGACCCAGTACTTC
TRBJ2-5 . . TRBV7-2 CASSILGETQYF TGTGCCAGCAGCATCCTGGGAGAGACCCAGTACTTC
TRBJ2-7 many . TRBV20-1 CSASLQATYEQYF TGCAGTGCTAGTCTGCAGGCCACCTACGAGCAGTACTTC
TRBJ2-5 . TRBD1 TRBV27 CASSSTGGAAETQYF TGTGCCAGCAGTTCGACAGGGGGCGCAGCAGAGACCCAGTACTTC
TRBJ1-5 many . TRBV20-1 CSARGGAADQPQHF TGCAGTGCTAGAGGCGGGGCTGCAGATCAGCCCCAGCATTTT
TRBJ2-2 few TRBD1 TRBV12-3/TRBV12-4 CASSLGRDRVRGTGELFF TGTGCCAGCAGTTTGGGCCGGGACAGGGTCCGGGGCACCGGGGAGCTGTTTTTT
TRBJ1-2 few . TRBV6-2/TRBV6-3 CASSQGRSSGYTF TGTGCCAGCAGTCAAGGCCGGTCGTCTGGCTACACCTTC
TRBJ1-1 . . TRBV29-1 CSGGLRNTEAFF TGCAGCGGGGGGCTCCGGAACACTGAAGCTTTCTTT
TRBJ1-5 few . TRBV27 CASSLSRAGSNQPQHF TGTGCCAGCAGTTTATCAAGAGCCGGTAGCAATCAGCCCCAGCATTTT
TRBJ1-5 few TRBD1 TRBV28 CASSTGQGSNQPQHF TGTGCCAGCAGTACAGGACAGGGGAGCAATCAGCCCCAGCATTTT
TRBJ2-7 . . TRBV24-1 CATSDSLAYRPEGDEQYF TGTGCCACCAGTGATTCGCTTGCGTACCGCCCCGAAGGGGACGAGCAGTACTTC
TRBJ1-1 . TRBD1 TRBV12-3/TRBV12-4 CASSWDRGLAEAFF TGTGCCAGCAGTTGGGACAGGGGGTTGGCTGAAGCTTTCTTT
TRBJ1-1 few . TRBV20-1 CSAPRGTTEAFF TGCAGTGCCCCAAGGGGGACAACTGAAGCTTTCTTT
TRBJ1-4 . TRBD1 TRBV20-1 CCAQWGQGRANEKLFF TGCTGTGCTCAGTGGGGACAGGGCAGGGCTAATGAAAAACTGTTTTTT
TRBJ2-2 many . TRBV6-5 CASSYSIRNTGELFF TGTGCCAGCAGTTACTCGATTAGGAACACCGGGGAGCTGTTTTTT
TRBJ1-3 many TRBD1 TRBV20-1 CSAAEPGTGSGNTIYF TGCAGTGCCGCTGAACCTGGGACAGGGAGTGGAAACACCATATATTTT
TRBJ1-5 few . TRBV6-5 CASSLGLLSNQPQHF TGTGCCAGCAGTTTAGGACTGTTGAGCAATCAGCCCCAGCATTTT
TRBJ2-2 . TRBD1 TRBV4-3 CASSQDPRDRFLTGELFF TGCGCCAGCAGCCAAGATCCACGGGACAGATTTCTCACCGGGGAGCTGTTTTTT
TRBJ1-1 many TRBD1 TRBV20-1 CSALGQTNTEAFF TGCAGTGCTCTGGGACAGACGAACACTGAAGCTTTCTTT
TRBJ1-2 many . TRBV4-1 CASSLDLTHYTF TGCGCCAGCAGCCTCGACTTGACCCACTACACCTTC
TRBJ2-1 many TRBD2 TRBV20-1 CSASSLAGGPRNEQFF TGCAGTGCTAGCTCGCTAGCGGGGGGGCCTCGCAATGAGCAGTTCTTC
TRBJ2-5 few . TRBV5-5 CASSLVGLEETQYF TGTGCCAGCAGCTTGGTGGGTCTCGAAGAGACCCAGTACTTC
TRBJ1-1 . . TRBV7-9 CASSLEPREAFF TGTGCCAGCAGCCTCGAGCCCCGGGAAGCTTTCTTT
TRBJ1-1 . . TRBV6-5 CASSSLQGFGNTEAFF TGTGCCAGCAGTTCCCTCCAGGGGTTTGGGAACACTGAAGCTTTCTTT
TRBJ1-1 . . TRBV18 CASSPLRGEAFF TGTGCCAGCTCACCTCTCCGGGGGGAAGCTTTCTTT
TRBJ1-2 . . TRBV12-3/TRBV12-4 CASSLASPGRYGYTF TGTGCCAGCAGTTTAGCGAGCCCCGGGCGCTATGGCTACACCTTC
TRBJ2-2 many TRBD2 TRBV4-2 CASSRRTSGATGELFF TGTGCCAGCAGCCGCCGGACTAGCGGGGCCACCGGGGAGCTGTTTTTT
TRBJ1-1 many . TRBV7-2 CASSLSTGKTAFF TGTGCCAGCAGCTTATCGACAGGCAAAACGGCTTTCTTT
TRBJ2-5 . . TRBV25-1 CASSDRVSETQYF TGTGCCAGCAGTGACAGGGTTTCGGAGACCCAGTACTTC
TRBJ1-6 many TRBD1 TRBV20-1 CSVRKGDRGLSSPLHF TGCAGTGTTAGGAAAGGAGACAGGGGTTTATCCTCACCCCTCCACTTT
TRBJ2-5 . TRBD1 TRBV7-3 CASSLGVGTGFSETQYF TGTGCCAGCAGCTTAGGAGTTGGGACAGGGTTCTCTGAGACCCAGTACTTC
TRBJ2-7 . . TRBV6-5 CASSYPQGWGYEQYF TGTGCCAGCAGTTACCCCCAGGGGTGGGGGTACGAGCAGTACTTC
TRBJ1-6 many . TRBV13 CASSYRSSYNSPLHF TGTGCCAGCAGCTATCGGAGCTCCTATAATTCACCCCTCCACTTT
TRBJ2-7 many . TRBV7-9 CASSLSFEGHEQYF TGTGCCAGCAGCTTAAGCTTCGAGGGTCACGAGCAGTACTTC
TRBJ2-3 few . TRBV4-3 CASSQASLGRSTDTQYF TGCGCCAGCAGCCAAGCTTCTCTCGGCAGAAGCACAGATACGCAGTATTTT
TRBJ1-4 few . TRBV6-5 CASSLFSGAEVTNEKLFF TGTGCCAGCAGTTTATTTAGCGGGGCGGAGGTGACTAATGAAAAACTGTTTTTT
TRBJ2-5 . TRBD1 TRBV24-1 CATSEAGLGTAQETQYF TGTGCCACCAGTGAAGCCGGCCTCGGGACAGCTCAAGAGACCCAGTACTTC
TRBJ2-3 . . TRBV4-1 CASRQIPRTSTDTQYF TGCGCCAGCAGACAGATTCCACGGACTAGCACAGATACGCAGTATTTT
TRBJ1-4 many . TRBV20-1 CSARPYGGGKEKLFF TGCAGTGCTAGACCCTACGGGGGGGGTAAGGAAAAACTGTTTTTT
TRBJ2-7 few . TRBV21-1 CASSKARGTPSYEQYF TGTGCCAGCAGCAAAGCGAGAGGGACTCCCTCCTACGAGCAGTACTTC
TRBJ2-5 few . TRBV21-1 CAKQGIDQETQYF TGTGCCAAGCAGGGGATAGACCAAGAGACCCAGTACTTC
TRBJ1-2 few . TRBV5-1 CASSFNSHGYTF TGCGCCAGCAGCTTTAACAGTCATGGCTACACCTTC
TRBJ2-7 . TRBD2 TRBV27 CASSLAGGPGEQYF TGTGCCAGCAGTTTAGCGGGGGGGCCTGGCGAGCAGTACTTC
TRBJ2-7 . . TRBV15 CATSRPDGVYEQYF TGTGCCACCAGCCGCCCCGACGGAGTCTACGAGCAGTACTTC
TRBJ1-1 few . TRBV21-1 CASSKGVSGNTEAFF TGTGCCAGCAGCAAAGGTGTATCCGGCAACACTGAAGCTTTCTTT
TRBJ1-1 few . TRBV13 CASSPGVTNTEAFF TGTGCCAGCAGTCCAGGTGTGACGAACACTGAAGCTTTCTTT
TRBJ1-5 many . TRBV7-6 CASSSILGQPQHF TGTGCCAGCAGCTCTATACTCGGTCAGCCCCAGCATTTT
TRBJ1-1 few TRBD1 TRBV25-1 CASKETGVVTEAFF TGTGCCAGCAAGGAGACAGGGGTCGTCACTGAAGCTTTCTTT
TRBJ2-7 . . TRBV7-9 CASSLDRDSSYEQYF TGTGCCAGCAGCTTAGACAGGGACTCCTCCTACGAGCAGTACTTC
TRBJ2-5 many . TRBV7-2 CASSLVGIPETQYF TGTGCCAGCAGCTTAGTGGGTATTCCAGAGACCCAGTACTTC
TRBJ1-1 once . TRBV7-9 CASSRHAGPNTEAFF TGTGCCAGCAGCCGACACGCCGGGCCGAACACTGAAGCTTTCTTT
TRBJ2-3 many TRBD2 TRBV20-1 CSARAIAGESTDTQYF TGCAGTGCTAGGGCGATAGCGGGGGAGAGCACAGATACGCAGTATTTT
TRBJ1-6 many . TRBV12-3/TRBV12-4 CASSFSSTSPLHF TGTGCCAGCAGTTTCTCATCCACTTCACCCCTCCACTTT
TRBJ2-2 few TRBD1 TRBV5-1 CASSPEPDRASTGELFF TGCGCCAGCAGCCCCGAGCCGGACAGGGCCTCCACCGGGGAGCTGTTTTTT
TRBJ2-1 many . TRBV20-1 CSARDLGNYNEQFF TGCAGTGCTAGAGATCTAGGGAACTACAATGAGCAGTTCTTC
TRBJ2-2 . . TRBV7-2 CASSPVRTGELFF TGTGCCAGCAGCCCCGTTAGGACCGGGGAGCTGTTTTTT
TRBJ2-2 few TRBD1 TRBV12-3/TRBV12-4 CATRQGVTGELFF TGTGCCACCAGGCAGGGGGTCACCGGGGAGCTGTTTTTT
TRBJ2-1 . . TRBV4-1 CASSFRGESYNEQFF TGCGCCAGCAGTTTCCGGGGTGAATCCTACAATGAGCAGTTCTTC
TRBJ2-3 few . TRBV12-3/TRBV12-4 CASSTRRTDTQYF TGTGCCAGCAGTACCCGGCGCACAGATACGCAGTATTTT